This TCR beta chain derives from a study of T cell changes during pregnancy in multiple sclerosis. Some clones are missing from TCRdb's copy, which holds only in-frame ones; the method was immunoSEQ multiplex PCR. The sample records 40,000 to 55,000 clones, about nine tenths being singletons. Germline assignment: CDR1 MDHEN and CDR2 SYDVKM. This CDR3 has 13 residues. V gave up 6 bases and J gave up 3 bases, with 10 bases separating them. The TCR sequence derives from a female donor with multiple sclerosis, enrolled in a pregnancy study. The sample in question was CD4+ T cells from peripheral blood mononuclear cells, obtained before pregnancy. The genes are TRBV28 and TRBJ2-3, with TRBD2 as a possible D gene (5 bases). The DNA of the CDR3 is TGTGCCAGCAGCCCCGGCGGGACAGATACGCAGTATTTT. Residues: CASSPGGTDTQYF.